A single sample gave rise to the 14 T cell receptor beta chains below, sequenced in a study of control samples from healthy donors and cancer patients. Data came from immunoSEQ multiplex PCR; TCRdb stores just in-frame clones and leaves some out. The data show roughly 64,000 clones, with 90% seen just once and 0.95% to 1.5% held by the top ten. Sequencing used PBMCs. The receptors were gathered from a woman aged 50 to 60 with colorectal cancer.

The chain links TRBV3-1 (or the pseudogene TRBV3-2) to TRBJ2-2, with D unclear. V was clipped by 4 bases and J by 8 bases, with 8 bases between them. CDR3 length: 12 residues. Germline-derived CDR1 and CDR2 are LGHDT and YNNKEL (reference sequence). CDR3 residues: CASSPAAGELFF. The CDR3 DNA sequence: TGTGCCAGCAGCCCCGCCGCGGGGGAGCTGTTTTTT.

The chain's CDR3 is CASSPRGEYGYTF. The CDR3 DNA reads as TGTGCCAGCAGCCCTAGGGGGGAGTATGGCTACACCTTC. J is TRBJ1-2 and V is TRBV5-5, with D possibly matching TRBD1 (6 bases). This CDR3 comprises 13 residues. Deletions cut 4 bases from V and 5 bases from J, with 12 bases between. CDR1 is SGHKS, CDR2 YYEKEE, per germline (reference sequence).

The chain has TRBV3-1 (or the pseudogene TRBV3-2) and TRBJ1-4; no definite D call. Germline-derived CDR1 and CDR2 are LGHDT and YNNKEL (reference sequence). The CDR3 is made up of 16 amino acids. The germline V and J ends were trimmed by 1 base and 6 bases, with 15 bases remaining between them. The CDR3 nucleotides read TGTGCCAGCAGCCAAGGTCTTACTAGGTTTGATGAAAAACTGTTTTTT. Its protein is CASSQGLTRFDEKLFF.

The chain joins TRBV5-1 to TRBJ1-1; 10 bases match TRBD1. V lost 4 bases, J lost 4 bases, and 4 bases stayed unmatched. This CDR3 comprises 14 residues. CDR1 SGHRS and CDR2 YFSETQ come from the germline V gene. CDR3 coding DNA: TGCGCCAGCAGCGGGACAGGGGAGGGCACTGAAGCTTTCTTT. It is translated as CASSGTGEGTEAFF. The complete variable domain, with remaining parts taken from reference TRBV5-1 and TRBJ1-1, reads KAGVTQTPRYLIKTRGQQVTLSCSPISGHRSVSWYQQTPGQGLQFLFEYFSETQRNKGNFPGRFSGRQFSNSRSEMNVSTLELGDSALYLCASSGTGEGTEAFFGQGTRLTVV.

This clone occurred a few times. The rearrangement joins TRBV7-3 to TRBJ2-1, with TRBD2 identical over 8 bases. Trimming removed 4 bases from V and 12 bases from J; junction bases left unmatched: 14. CDR3 length: 15 residues. Germline loops: CDR1 SGHTA, CDR2 FQGTGA. The CDR3 is CASSSQAGAFQSQFF. The CDR3 DNA reads as TGTGCCAGCAGCTCCCAAGCGGGGGCGTTTCAGTCGCAGTTCTTC.

The genes are TRBV28 and TRBJ1-6, with 7 positions matching TRBD1. The CDR3 consists of 16 residues. V dropped 5 bases and J dropped 4; count of bases not matched to a gene: 8. Germline CDR1 and CDR2: MDHEN and SYDVKM. The CDR3 nucleotides are TGTGCCAGCAGTCCTCCGGGACAGTTGTATAATTCACCCCTCCACTTT. Encoded protein: CASSPPGQLYNSPLHF. Full variable domain (outside the CDR3, taken from reference TRBV28 and TRBJ1-6): DVKVTQSSRYLVKRTGEKVFLECVQDMDHENMFWYRQDPGLGLRLIYFSYDVKMKEKGDIPEGYSVSREKKERFSLILESASTNQTSMYLCASSPPGQLYNSPLHFGNGTRLTVT.

The J gene is TRBJ2-3, the V gene TRBV18; D gene ambiguous. Trimming took 6 bases from V and 2 from J, leaving 12 bases between them. The CDR3 spans 14 residues. Germline loops: CDR1 KGHSH, CDR2 LQKENI. The CDR3 coding sequence is TGTGCCAGCTCCTTCACCCAGACCACAGATACGCAGTATTTT. This codes for CASSFTQTTDTQYF.

V gene TRBV30 combines with J gene TRBJ2-3; maybe TRBD2 (5 bases). Trimming left V 1 base short and J 6 bases short, with 8 bases between. Per the germline V gene, CDR1 is GTSNPN and CDR2 is SVGIG (reference sequence). The CDR3 extends over 12 amino acids. In nucleotides, the CDR3 is TGTGCCTGGAGTGAGATAGCGGATACGCAGTATTTT. As protein: CAWSEIADTQYF.

The rearrangement links TRBV6-1 to TRBJ1-4; 7 nucleotides agree with TRBD1. The V gene end was trimmed by 0 bases and the J gene end by 4 bases; junction bases not matched to a gene: 5. CDR1 is MNHNS and CDR2 is SASEGT in the germline V gene. The CDR3 sequence is 16 residues long. The CDR3 DNA reads as TGTGCCAGCAGTGAAGCGCGGGCAGGGGGTAATGAAAAACTGTTTTTT. Encoded protein: CASSEARAGGNEKLFF.

This rearrangement joins TRBV6-5 to TRBJ2-7; weak D call: TRBD1 (6 bases). The CDR3 contains 15 residues. V lost 8 bases and J lost 2, with 19 bases in between. CDR1 and CDR2 (germline): MNHEY, SVGAGI. The DNA of the CDR3 is TGTGCCAGCCTTTCCGGGACACTGGTCCCCTACGAGCAGTACTTC. Translating gives CASLSGTLVPYEQYF.

The chain employs TRBV3-1 (or the pseudogene TRBV3-2) and TRBJ2-7; D may be TRBD1 (5 bases). The CDR3 length is 15 residues. Germline V CDR1 and CDR2: LGHDT, YNNKEL (reference sequence). V lost 1 base, J lost 7 bases, and 17 bases lay in between. This CDR3 is CASSQVCDAPGEQYF. CDR3 coding DNA: TGTGCCAGCAGCCAAGTATGCGACGCCCCAGGGGAGCAGTACTTC.

The chain links TRBV5-1 to TRBJ2-7; 7 bases line up with TRBD1. CDR3 size: 15 residues. Germline CDR1 SGHRS, CDR2 YFSETQ. With V trimmed by 7 bases and J by 1 base, 11 bases remained unmatched. The CDR3 protein is CASGQGTAISYEQYF. DNA of the CDR3: TGCGCCAGCGGCCAAGGGACAGCGATTTCCTACGAGCAGTACTTC.

The sample holds one count of this clone. J is TRBJ2-3 and V is TRBV10-3; TRBD1 matches 8 bases. Per germline, CDR1 ENHRY and CDR2 SYGVKD. This CDR3 is built from 17 residues. V shed 2 bases, J shed 0 bases, and the junction held 7 bases outside the gene matches. The CDR3 spells CAISEPRTGLSTDTQYF. As DNA, the CDR3 is TGTGCCATCAGTGAGCCTAGGACAGGGTTAAGCACAGATACGCAGTATTTT.

This rearrangement joins TRBV5-1 to TRBJ2-6; D is perhaps TRBD2 (5 bases). V lost 0 bases to trimming and J lost 2 bases, with 9 bases between them. The CDR3 is made up of 16 amino acids. Germline loops: CDR1 SGHRS, CDR2 YFSETQ. The CDR3 protein is CASSLAAVPGANVLTF. CDR3 sequence (DNA): TGCGCCAGCAGCTTGGCAGCGGTCCCTGGGGCCAACGTCCTGACTTTC. Drawing the rest from reference TRBV5-1 and TRBJ2-6, the complete variable domain is KAGVTQTPRYLIKTRGQQVTLSCSPISGHRSVSWYQQTPGQGLQFLFEYFSETQRNKGNFPGRFSGRQFSNSRSEMNVSTLELGDSALYLCASSLAAVPGANVLTFGAGSRLTVL.